This TCR beta chain appears in the sequencing data of a study of blood T cell repertoires in COVID-19. Study overall: From the United States, Italy and Spain came samples of acute and convalescent COVID-19. The cDNA or gDNA used as material had been derived from T cells, B-cell-depleted T cells, or PBMCs.

The trim removed 5 bases at V and 5 bases at J, leaving 10 bases unmatched. Looked up from germline, CDR1 is SGHNT and CDR2 is YENEEA. CDR3 length equals 16 residues. In the original workflow: Reference gene primer amplification in the assay estimated nucleated cell counts. Clones were read by immunoSEQ multiplex PCR, and TCRdb kept only the in-frame ones, dropping some. That table gives V, J and clone size, and the DNA gave D and trimming. This sample yields 150,000 to 200,000 clones, of which about 88% are seen a single time; around 2.3% belongs to the top ten. Material for sequencing was peripheral blood. The chain uses TRBV11-3 and TRBJ2-7; 12 nucleotides line up with TRBD1. This TCR was recovered from a man in his 70s with active or convalescent COVID-19. CDR3 region: CASSPTGTGGNNEQYF. The DNA for the CDR3 is TGTGCCAGCAGCCCGACCGGGACAGGGGGCAATAACGAGCAGTACTTC.